Sequencing of this T cell receptor beta chain was carried out in a study of blood T cells in healthy people across ages. Study results and caveats: Diversity figures based on one million T cells were deemed too low. The unsorted PBMCs prevented any conclusive comparison of naive versus antigen-experienced cells.

Sample-barcoded 5' priming and a J-beta primer mix drove a second PCR of roughly 7 to 11 cycles. The yield of each sample was at least 3 million CDR3-containing paired-end reads. TCRdb recomputed calls from the 5' RACE reads with MiXCR, one row per CDR3 protein. This sample has more than 1 million distinct CDR3 sequences, with over 35% found just once. Each donor had approximately 10 milliliters of peripheral blood drawn. Of note for this clonotype: Its antigen is undetermined.

Germline CDR1 reads SNHLY; CDR2 reads FYNNEI. Deletions cut 6 bases from V and 1 base from J, with 15 bases between. The CDR3 is 15 residues long. This clonotype was sampled from a woman in her sixties or seventies in good health. Sequences were obtained from blood. This chain links TRBV2 with TRBJ2-5; the D is unclear. CDR3 amino acids: CASRSLWVSQETQYF. The CDR3 DNA sequence: TGTGCCAGCAGGTCTCTCTGGGTATCCCAAGAGACCCAGTACTTC.